The 17 T cell receptor beta chains below were found in one sample sequenced in a study of HIV-infected children after antiretroviral therapy interruption. As to treatment: PENTA 11 planned treatment interruption arm or continuous ART arm. Unique molecular identifiers were included in an RNA-based 3' RACE TCR library. TCRdb fed the 3' RACE reads into MiXCR, producing one record per CDR3 protein. The table lists approximately 95,000 distinct CDR3 sequences, roughly 6.4% of them singletons. The sample consisted of CD45RA+ CD4+ T cells from PBMCs, pooled from several time points, taken from a donor given antiretroviral therapy, either interrupted or continuous. Subset meaning: naive CD4+ CD45RA+ CD45RO- T cells. The receptors stem from a pool of human donors with HIV.

Ten or more counts support this clonotype. J is TRBJ2-7 and V is TRBV20-1, with 11 nucleotides matching TRBD2. CDR1 DFQATT and CDR2 SNEGSKA come from the germline V gene (reference sequence). There are 17 residues in the CDR3. V lost 2 bases to trimming and J lost 4 bases; unmatched junction nucleotides: 13. CDR3 DNA: TGCAGTGCTAGACCCGGCAGAGGACTAGCGGGTCTATACGAGCAGTACTTC. Encoded protein: CSARPGRGLAGLYEQYF.

This clonotype was recorded at least ten times. V gene TRBV12-3 or TRBV12-4 combines with J gene TRBJ1-2, with D unresolved. CDR3 size: 13 residues. V lost 2 bases, J lost 5 bases, and 9 bases lay in between. The CDR3 reads CASSLSSYYGYTF. CDR3 coding DNA: TGTGCCAGCAGTTTAAGTTCCTATTATGGCTACACCTTC.

This clonotype was found a few times. This chain connects TRBV20-1 to TRBJ2-1; 8 nucleotides agree with TRBD1. The CDR3 spans 16 residues. Germline V lookup: CDR1 DFQATT, CDR2 SNEGSKA (reference sequence). The ends lost 1 base at V and 6 bases at J; junction bases unmatched: 11. This CDR3 is CSARARVGQGVNEQFF. The CDR3 nucleotides are TGCAGTGCTAGAGCTCGAGTCGGACAGGGAGTCAATGAGCAGTTCTTC.

This clonotype has a count of ten or more. The J gene is TRBJ2-7, the V gene TRBV30; maybe TRBD2 (5 bases). The germline gives CDR1 GTSNPN, CDR2 SVGIG (reference sequence). The CDR3 loop spans 14 amino acids. V dropped 0 bases and J dropped 7 bases, with 16 bases sitting between them. CDR3 sequence (DNA): TGTGCCTGGAGTGTACGGGGTCTACCGGGTGAGCAGTACTTC. Its protein product is CAWSVRGLPGEQYF.

There are many counts of this clonotype. This chain connects TRBV10-1 to TRBJ2-5; possible D gene TRBD2, 5 bases. The CDR3 contains 16 residues. Germline-derived CDR1 and CDR2 are WNHNN and SYGVQD (reference sequence). V was trimmed by 3 bases and J by 0 bases, leaving 14 bases between them. CDR3 DNA sequence: TGCGCCAGCAGTGACGAGGGTGCTGGAAACCAAGAGACCCAGTACTTC. This encodes CASSDEGAGNQETQYF.

This clonotype was observed at least ten times. This chain links TRBV19 with TRBJ2-7, with 7 bases matching TRBD2. Trimming cost V 0 bases and J 3 bases; bases outside gene matches: 2. The germline V gene has CDR1 LNHDA and CDR2 SQIVND (reference sequence). This CDR3 contains 14 residues. Here the CDR3 DNA reads TGTGCCAGTAGTATAGATGGGGACTACTACGAGCAGTACTTC. It specifies CASSIDGDYYEQYF. The complete variable domain, with remaining parts taken from reference TRBV19 and TRBJ2-7, reads DGGITQSPKYLFRKEGQNVTLSCEQNLNHDAMYWYRQDPGQGLRLIYYSQIVNDFQKGDIAEGYSVSREKKESFPLTVTSAQKNPTAFYLCASSIDGDYYEQYFGPGTRLTVT.

This clonotype appeared many times. The rearrangement joins TRBV7-2 to TRBJ2-5, with D uncertain. Trimming shortened V by 7 bases and J by 4 bases, and 19 bases separated the two germline ends. The CDR3 sequence is 15 residues long. CDR1 and CDR2 from the germline V gene are SGHTA and FQGNSA. In DNA form, the CDR3 reads TGTGCCAGCACTAAAAGTCGGGTAATCGGAGAGACCCAGTACTTC. Protein product: CASTKSRVIGETQYF.

This clonotype occurred a few times. The chain joins TRBV12-3 or TRBV12-4 to TRBJ1-4; D is unclear. The CDR3 has 17 amino acids. V was pared by 3 bases and J by 0 bases, with 14 bases between. The CDR3 region is CASSFRSGSPTNEKLFF. In DNA form, the CDR3 reads TGTGCCAGCAGTTTCCGCTCCGGGTCTCCAACTAATGAAAAACTGTTTTTT.

Only one count was recorded for this clonotype. It may be a read error: a sequence one base away is much more abundant. V and J are TRBV29-1 and TRBJ2-5; D remains ambiguous. This CDR3 spans 12 amino acids. The germline V gene encodes CDR1 SQVTM and CDR2 ANQGSEA. V shed 7 bases and J shed 6 bases, with 15 bases lying between them. CDR3 in amino acids: CSDRGPMKTQYF. The CDR3 DNA reads as TGCAGCGATCGCGGACCGATGAAGACCCAGTACTTC.

This clonotype has ten or more counts. As DNA, the CDR3 is TGCAGTGCATTACTACAGGGGGCTCTGGTGACCCAGTACTTC. Translating gives CSALLQGALVTQYF. V and J are TRBV20-1 and TRBJ2-5; 9 bases fit TRBD1. V lost 6 bases to trimming and J lost 7 bases; unmatched junction nucleotides: 12. The CDR3 runs 14 residues. Germline values: CDR1 DFQATT, CDR2 SNEGSKA (reference sequence).

A few counts support this clonotype. V is TRBV19 and J is TRBJ2-6; D is uncertain. The CDR3 sequence is 15 residues long. Germline V CDR1 and CDR2: LNHDA, SQIVND (reference sequence). Trimming stripped 7 bases from V and 0 bases from J, with 10 bases between. This chain's CDR3 is CASTPRASGANVLTF. CDR3 in DNA: TGTGCCAGTACCCCCCGGGCCTCTGGGGCCAACGTCCTGACTTTC.

This clonotype was picked up many times. The chain has TRBV6-1 and TRBJ2-1, with TRBD2 as a possible D gene (7 bases). V lost 1 base and J lost 4, with 14 bases in between. This CDR3 has 16 amino acids. From germline, CDR1 is MNHNS and CDR2 SASEGT. The CDR3 reads CASSEDAGAGYNEQFF. In DNA, the CDR3 is TGTGCCAGCAGTGAAGATGCGGGGGCCGGGTACAATGAGCAGTTCTTC.

This clonotype was seen a few times. The chain uses TRBV29-1 and TRBJ2-3, with D unresolved. Trimming left V 0 bases short and J 7 bases short, with 14 bases between. The CDR3 extends over 14 amino acids. Germline V gene lookup returns CDR1 SQVTM and CDR2 ANQGSEA. The CDR3 spells CSVEDRLGSHTQYF. In DNA, the CDR3 is TGCAGCGTTGAAGATAGACTTGGTTCGCATACGCAGTATTTT.

This clonotype was detected ten times or more. The CDR3 nucleotides are TGTGCCAGCAGTTTAGGGGCAGGGGGGGGAAATCAGCCCCAGCATTTT. Translating it yields CASSLGAGGGNQPQHF. The rearrangement links TRBV12-3 or TRBV12-4 to TRBJ1-5, with TRBD1 matching 7 bases. The CDR3 has 16 amino acids. V lost 1 base, J lost 4 bases, and 7 bases stayed unmatched.

A few counts support this clonotype. The chain employs TRBV24-1 and TRBJ2-6, with D uncertain. Germline V lookup: CDR1 KGHDR, CDR2 SFDVKD. The V end was cut by 4 bases, the J end by 2 bases, with 11 bases between. There are 16 residues in the CDR3. The CDR3 sequence: CATSDATEAGANVLTF. CDR3 in DNA: TGTGCCACCAGTGACGCGACTGAGGCTGGGGCCAACGTCCTGACTTTC.

This clonotype was recorded at least ten times. This chain uses TRBV25-1 with TRBJ2-1; 12 bases line up with TRBD1. CDR3 length: 16 residues. Germline V gene data show CDR1 as MGHDK and CDR2 as SYGVNS. The trim removed 4 bases at V and 8 bases at J, leaving 9 bases unmatched. The CDR3 protein is CASSGPGQGASDEQFF. The CDR3 nucleotides read TGTGCCAGCAGTGGACCGGGACAGGGGGCCTCGGATGAGCAGTTCTTC.

This clonotype was seen at least ten times. The chain employs TRBV2 and TRBJ2-1, with 13 bases that match TRBD2. Trimming at V came to 4 bases and at J to 3 bases, leaving 3 bases not matched to a gene. The germline V gene has CDR1 SNHLY and CDR2 FYNNEI. The CDR3 runs to 16 residues. DNA of the CDR3: TGTGCCAGCAGTGCGAGGACTAGCGGGGGCTACAATGAGCAGTTCTTC. Its protein is CASSARTSGGYNEQFF.